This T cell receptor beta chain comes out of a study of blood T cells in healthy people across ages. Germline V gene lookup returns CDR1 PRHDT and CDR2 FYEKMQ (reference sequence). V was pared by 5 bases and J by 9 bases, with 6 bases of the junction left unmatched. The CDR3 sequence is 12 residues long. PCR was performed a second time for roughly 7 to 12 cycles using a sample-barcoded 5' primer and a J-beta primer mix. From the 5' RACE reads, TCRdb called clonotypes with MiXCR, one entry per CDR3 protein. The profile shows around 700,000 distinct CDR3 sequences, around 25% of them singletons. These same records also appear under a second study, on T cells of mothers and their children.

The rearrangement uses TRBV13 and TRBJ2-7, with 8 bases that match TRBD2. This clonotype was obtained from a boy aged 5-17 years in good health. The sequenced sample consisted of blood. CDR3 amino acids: CASSQLAARQYF. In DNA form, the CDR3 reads TGTGCCAGCAGCCAACTAGCGGCGCGGCAGTACTTC. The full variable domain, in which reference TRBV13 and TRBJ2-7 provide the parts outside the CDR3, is AAGVIQSPRHLIKEKRETATLKCYPIPRHDTVYWYQQGPGQDPQFLISFYEKMQSDKGSIPDRFSAQQFSDYHSELNMSSLELGDSALYFCASSQLAARQYFGPGTRLTVT.